The 30 T cell receptor beta chains listed next were all sequenced from one sample in a study of radiotherapy plus CTLA-4 blockade in lung cancer. Generated by immunoSEQ multiplex PCR, the TCRdb table keeps only in-frame clones and is missing some. The top ten hold around 7.7% of the sample, which has tens of thousands of clones, approximately 80% seen once. This material consisted of peripheral blood, taken from a patient treated with radiotherapy plus ipilimumab. The receptors here all came from a human donor with non-small cell lung cancer who had stable disease on radiotherapy plus ipilimumab.

J is TRBJ2-1 and V is TRBV27, with D maybe TRBD2 (6 bases). The V gene's germline CDR1 is MNHEY and CDR2 SMNVEV (reference sequence). This CDR3 contains 14 residues. The germline V and J ends were trimmed by 2 bases and 10 bases, with 15 bases remaining between them. This chain's CDR3 is CASSLGGTGIEQFF. The CDR3 DNA sequence: TGTGCCAGCAGTTTAGGTGGGACTGGAATCGAGCAGTTCTTC.

This chain joins TRBV6-5 and TRBJ2-1; D may correspond to TRBD1 or TRBD2 (5 bases each). Looked up from germline, CDR1 is MNHEY and CDR2 is SVGAGI. Trimming cost V 5 bases and J 8 bases, with 16 bases left between them. The CDR3 has 14 residues. Here the CDR3 DNA reads TGTGCCAGCAGTCCCGTTGAGGGGCTCCATGAGCAGTTCTTC. Its protein product is CASSPVEGLHEQFF.

The CDR3 nucleotides read TGTGCCAGCAGTGCTACAACAGGGGTCGGGGGGGAGCTGTTTTTT. This encodes CASSATTGVGGELFF. The V and J genes are TRBV6-1 and TRBJ2-2, with 7 bases matching TRBD1. V was pared by 4 bases and J by 8 bases, with 10 bases of the junction left unmatched. Germline assignment: CDR1 MNHNS and CDR2 SASEGT. The length of the CDR3 is 15 residues.

The genes are TRBV6-6 and TRBJ1-2, with a possible D match to TRBD1 (5 bases). The V gene's germline CDR1 is MNHNY and CDR2 SVGAGI (reference sequence). Trimming took off 6 bases at V and 6 bases at J, with 11 bases between the two ends. This CDR3 has 12 residues. The CDR3 bases are TGTGCCAGCAGCAGGGAGCCCCATGGCTACACCTTC. Amino acids: CASSREPHGYTF.

The chain is built from TRBV6-5 and TRBJ2-7; D perhaps matches TRBD1 (5 bases). V lost 0 bases to trimming and J lost 4 bases, with 13 bases between them. This CDR3 has 15 amino acids. The germline V gene has CDR1 MNHEY and CDR2 SVGAGI. DNA for the CDR3: TGTGCCAGCAGTTACTCGCAGGACACCGCATACGAGCAGTACTTC. This codes for CASSYSQDTAYEQYF.

This chain's CDR3 is CASSPQGAGMNTEAFF. CDR3 bases: TGTGCCAGCTCACCCCAGGGAGCAGGGATGAACACTGAAGCTTTCTTT. V and J are TRBV18 and TRBJ1-1; maybe TRBD1 (5 bases). The germline V and J ends were trimmed by 3 bases and 0 bases, with 14 bases remaining between them. This CDR3 has 16 residues. The germline V gene has CDR1 KGHSH and CDR2 LQKENI.

J is TRBJ2-3 and V is TRBV19; no reliable D call. The CDR3 totals 14 residues. Germline CDR1 reads LNHDA; CDR2 reads SQIVND (reference sequence). The V gene lost 0 bases and the J gene lost 2 bases, with 6 bases spanning the gap. CDR3 coding DNA: TGTGCCAGTAGTATAGACTGGAACACAGATACGCAGTATTTT. Protein sequence: CASSIDWNTDTQYF. Full variable domain (rest looked up from reference TRBV19 and TRBJ2-3): DGGITQSPKYLFRKEGQNVTLSCEQNLNHDAMYWYRQDPGQGLRLIYYSQIVNDFQKGDIAEGYSVSREKKESFPLTVTSAQKNPTAFYLCASSIDWNTDTQYFGPGTRLTVL.

The V gene is TRBV4-3, the J gene TRBJ2-7, with 10 bases aligning to TRBD1. Trimming removed 0 bases from V and 6 bases from J; junction bases left unmatched: 2. Germline values: CDR1 LGHNA, CDR2 YSLEER. This CDR3 spans 14 amino acids. CDR3 DNA: TGCGCCAGCAGCCAAGACCGGGACAGGGGCGAGCAGTACTTC. Residues: CASSQDRDRGEQYF.

The chain is built from TRBV29-1 and TRBJ2-5, with 10 nucleotides matching TRBD1. The V gene's germline CDR1 is SQVTM and CDR2 ANQGSEA. CDR3 length equals 12 residues. The junction had 5 bases not matched to a gene; V was cut back by 7 bases and J by 6 bases. The chain's CDR3 is CSADRGGKTQYF. The CDR3, as DNA: TGCAGCGCGGACAGGGGGGGAAAGACCCAGTACTTC.

The chain combines TRBV4-3 with TRBJ1-1; no clear D gene. CDR1 LGHNA and CDR2 YSLEER come from the germline V gene. CDR3 length: 13 amino acids. The germline V and J ends were trimmed by 0 bases and 11 bases, with 13 bases remaining between them. The CDR3, as DNA: TGCGCCAGCAGCCAAGATTTCGCCTCAAGGGCTTTCTTT. Its protein is CASSQDFASRAFF.

V and J are TRBV19 and TRBJ1-1; a possible D gene is TRBD1 (5 bases). Germline values: CDR1 LNHDA, CDR2 SQIVND (reference sequence). The ends were cut back, 4 bases at V and 11 bases at J, with 20 bases in the middle. This CDR3 is 14 amino acids long. CDR3 bases: TGTGCCAGTAGTACCCAGTTGGGGACGGGGATGGCTTTCTTT. Translating gives CASSTQLGTGMAFF.

This clone appeared a single time. V gene TRBV7-8 combines with J gene TRBJ1-1; no firm D call. Germline V gene lookup returns CDR1 SGHVS and CDR2 FQNEAQ. The CDR3 runs to 11 residues. The V gene lost 5 bases and the J gene lost 4 bases, with 5 bases spanning the gap. DNA of the CDR3: TGTGCCAGCAGCCGAAGCACTGAAGCTTTCTTT. This codes for CASSRSTEAFF.

This chain uses TRBV29-1 with TRBJ1-3, with no clear D. Germline V lookup: CDR1 SQVTM, CDR2 ANQGSEA. This CDR3 comprises 12 residues. The germline V and J ends were trimmed by 3 bases and 4 bases, with 7 bases remaining between them. The CDR3 spells CSVEEPGNTIYF. The DNA of the CDR3 is TGCAGCGTTGAGGAACCCGGAAACACCATATATTTT.

This rearrangement joins TRBV7-2 to TRBJ2-3; tentative D call: TRBD2 (5 bases). Trimming pared 3 bases from V and 2 bases from J, leaving 12 bases between. There are 15 residues in the CDR3. The germline gives CDR1 SGHTA, CDR2 FQGNSA. CDR3 residues: CASSFRTRYTDTQYF. CDR3 DNA sequence: TGTGCCAGCAGCTTCAGAACTAGGTACACAGATACGCAGTATTTT.

The V gene is TRBV4-3, the J gene TRBJ1-1, with D unresolved. Germline V gene data show CDR1 as LGHNA and CDR2 as YSLEER. Trimming took off 0 bases at V and 8 bases at J, with 13 bases between the two ends. The CDR3 runs to 14 residues. The CDR3 reads CASSQESGGREAFF. The CDR3, as DNA: TGCGCCAGCAGCCAAGAGTCTGGAGGTCGAGAAGCTTTCTTT.

The rearrangement links TRBV4-1 to TRBJ2-2; tentative D call: TRBD1 (5 bases). V lost 6 bases to trimming and J lost 6 bases, with 26 bases between them. Germline lookup yields CDR1 MGHRA and CDR2 YSYEKL. This CDR3 spans 18 amino acids. CDR3 in amino acids: CASSPVLDGVGVSGELFF. For the CDR3, the DNA is TGCGCCAGCAGTCCTGTTTTGGACGGAGTAGGGGTATCCGGGGAGCTGTTTTTT.

The chain couples TRBV2 to TRBJ1-5, with D hard to call. CDR1 and CDR2 (germline): SNHLY, FYNNEI. The V end lost 6 bases, the J end lost 0 bases, and 6 bases lay between the germline ends. The CDR3 is made up of 13 amino acids. CDR3: CASRIYSNQPQHF. The CDR3 DNA sequence: TGTGCCAGCAGAATATATAGCAATCAGCCCCAGCATTTT.

The count of this clone is one. V gene TRBV19 combines with J gene TRBJ1-2; D is uncertain. CDR3 size: 15 residues. From germline, CDR1 is LNHDA and CDR2 SQIVND (reference sequence). Trimming removed 7 bases from V and 10 bases from J, with 25 bases in between. The CDR3 DNA reads as TGTGCCAGTACTGGAAGGCCCCCGAAGGCGGGCAACTACACCTTC. It codes for CASTGRPPKAGNYTF. The full variable domain, rest sourced from reference TRBV19 and TRBJ1-2, is DGGITQSPKYLFRKEGQNVTLSCEQNLNHDAMYWYRQDPGQGLRLIYYSQIVNDFQKGDIAEGYSVSREKKESFPLTVTSAQKNPTAFYLCASTGRPPKAGNYTFGSGTRLTVV.

The chain recombines TRBV19 with TRBJ1-2; TRBD1 agrees at 7 bases. V dropped 2 bases and J dropped 8; count of bases not matched to a gene: 11. CDR1 LNHDA and CDR2 SQIVND come from the germline V gene (reference sequence). This CDR3 has 15 amino acids. The CDR3 is CASSISRTGFGGYTF. In DNA, the CDR3 is TGTGCCAGTAGTATATCCCGGACAGGTTTTGGGGGCTACACCTTC.

The chain couples TRBV5-4 to TRBJ2-2; unclear D gene. The CDR3 is 13 residues long. V lost 2 bases and J lost 1, with 3 bases in between. Germline loops: CDR1 SGHNT, CDR2 YYREEE (reference sequence). CDR3 sequence reads: CASSFENTGELFF. The CDR3 nucleotides read TGTGCCAGCAGCTTCGAGAACACCGGGGAGCTGTTTTTT.

Details on this clone: The germline gene is not matched at one end of the junction; a read error may be the cause. The rearrangement joins TRBV5-1 to TRBJ1-5, with D perhaps matching TRBD1 (5 bases). Germline assignment: CDR1 SGHRS and CDR2 YFSETQ. The CDR3 consists of 14 residues. The CDR3 sequence is CASGLGDGNQPQHF. CDR3 DNA: TGCGCCAGCGGCTTGGGGGATGGCAATCAGCCCCAGCATTTT.

V usage is TRBV18 and J usage is TRBJ1-3; D is unclear. This CDR3 is 16 amino acids long. Trimming shortened V by 1 base and J by 0 bases, and 10 bases separated the two germline ends. In germline, CDR1 is KGHSH, CDR2 LQKENI. The CDR3 reads CASSPRGPNSGNTIYF. The CDR3 DNA reads TGTGCCAGCTCACCACGGGGTCCTAACTCTGGAAACACCATATATTTT.

The chain is built from TRBV18 and TRBJ1-1; no clear D gene. Trimming took off 1 base at V and 0 bases at J, with 15 bases between the two ends. In germline, CDR1 is KGHSH, CDR2 LQKENI. This CDR3 is built from 17 residues. This chain's CDR3 is CASSPQDASYMNTEAFF. The CDR3 DNA is TGTGCCAGCTCACCACAAGACGCCAGTTACATGAACACTGAAGCTTTCTTT.

The J gene is TRBJ2-1, the V gene TRBV6-4, with no clear D. Germline assignment: CDR1 MRHNA and CDR2 SNTAGT. Trimming shortened V by 5 bases and J by 2 bases, and 13 bases separated the two germline ends. The CDR3 has 15 amino acids. CDR3 in amino acids: CASSYPLTPYNEQFF. The CDR3 coding sequence is TGTGCCAGCAGTTACCCATTGACACCCTACAATGAGCAGTTCTTC.

V is TRBV5-1 and J is TRBJ2-3; D uncertain. V dropped 0 bases and J dropped 2 bases, with 10 bases sitting between them. Per the germline V gene, CDR1 is SGHRS and CDR2 is YFSETQ. This CDR3 is 15 amino acids long. The CDR3: CASSLERVATDTQYF. The CDR3 region has the DNA TGCGCCAGCAGCTTGGAGCGCGTGGCCACAGATACGCAGTATTTT. Combining the CDR3 with reference TRBV5-1 and TRBJ2-3 gives the whole variable domain KAGVTQTPRYLIKTRGQQVTLSCSPISGHRSVSWYQQTPGQGLQFLFEYFSETQRNKGNFPGRFSGRQFSNSRSEMNVSTLELGDSALYLCASSLERVATDTQYFGPGTRLTVL.

This clone occurred a few times. The chain joins TRBV7-6 to TRBJ1-1; D may be TRBD1 (6 bases). The germline V and J ends were trimmed by 4 bases and 0 bases, with 9 bases remaining between them. Germline values: CDR1 SGHVS, CDR2 FNYEAQ. This CDR3 has 14 residues. The CDR3 coding sequence is TGTGCCAGCAGCTCGGGACAAATGAACACTGAAGCTTTCTTT. This translates into CASSSGQMNTEAFF.

By share of the sample, this clone is medium-sized. The chain joins TRBV6-4 to TRBJ1-4; D is unresolved. Trimming took 7 bases from V and 0 from J, leaving 9 bases between them. In germline, CDR1 is MRHNA, CDR2 SNTAGT. This CDR3 has 14 residues. The CDR3 bases are TGTGCCAGCACGGGTACCGCAACTAATGAAAAACTGTTTTTT. Residues: CASTGTATNEKLFF.

The chain carries TRBV5-4 and TRBJ1-1; 9 bases line up with TRBD1. The CDR3 covers 15 residues. Germline V CDR1 and CDR2: SGHNT, YYREEE (reference sequence). The V gene end was trimmed by 3 bases and the J gene end by 4 bases; junction bases not matched to a gene: 7. The CDR3 sequence: CASSSTGGRGTEAFF. The DNA for the CDR3 is TGTGCCAGCAGCTCGACAGGGGGGAGAGGCACTGAAGCTTTCTTT.

This clone was observed a single time. The V and J genes are TRBV14 and TRBJ1-1, with a tentative D call TRBD1 (6 bases). The length of the CDR3 is 15 residues. Trimming took 0 bases from V and 5 from J, leaving 13 bases between them. Germline V gene data show CDR1 as SGHDN and CDR2 as FVKESK. The CDR3 spells CASSQEGGLGTEAFF. The CDR3 DNA reads as TGTGCCAGCAGCCAAGAGGGGGGGCTCGGGACTGAAGCTTTCTTT.

V and J are TRBV7-9 and TRBJ2-1; maybe TRBD2 (6 bases). This CDR3 spans 18 amino acids. Germline CDR1 is SEHNR and CDR2 is FQNEAQ (reference sequence). V lost 1 base to trimming and J lost 7 bases, with 23 bases between them. The CDR3 DNA reads as TGTGCCAGCAGCTTAGGGAGGGCCGAACCTCTTTGGGTTAATGAGCAGTTCTTC. This codes for CASSLGRAEPLWVNEQFF.